The clone carrying this T cell receptor beta chain has a single count. No antigen is known for it. V was cut by 6 bases and J by 1 base, with 15 bases left in between. Germline values: CDR1 MNHEY, CDR2 SVGAGI. The CDR3 totals 15 residues. The data belong to a study of T cell responses to AZD1222 COVID-19 vaccine. Study-wide results and caveats: White British people made up most donors, females outnumbered males, and clonal diversity was possibly underestimated. Scientists sampled the repertoires only once the peak T cell response had passed. Spike-spanning, vaccine-associated CD4 TCRs were dominant at 160-218 and 743-854. Baseline seropositivity occurred in only six AZD1222 recipients.

Sequenced by immunoSEQ multiplex PCR; TCRdb stores in-frame clones only, minus some. The table includes about 150,000 clones, 85% to 95% detected once. This sample comprised peripheral blood, obtained on day 0 of AZD1222 vaccination. The receptor comes from an adult in good health. The chain employs TRBV6-5 and TRBJ2-5, with D tentatively TRBD1 or TRBD2 (5 bases each). The CDR3 is CASSPPGTGQETQYF. The CDR3 nucleotides are TGTGCCAGCAGCCCCCCCGGGACGGGCCAAGAGACCCAGTACTTC.